Listed here is a single T cell receptor (beta chain). Per the authors' pipeline: Amplification from reference gene primers served as the basis for estimated nucleated cell counts. Produced via immunoSEQ multiplex PCR; TCRdb's table is partial and in-frame only. From that table come the V and J calls and clone size; the DNA was used to work out D and trimming. The table includes around 110,000 clones, 70% to 90% detected once. This record belongs to a study of blood T cell repertoires in COVID-19. About the study: Acute and convalescent COVID-19 specimens originated in the United States, Italy and Spain. In each case, the material was cDNA or gDNA derived from T cells, B-cell-depleted T cells, or PBMCs.

Looked up from germline, CDR1 is MGHRA and CDR2 is YSYEKL. The CDR3 runs to 14 residues. V gave up 4 bases and J gave up 8 bases; unmatched junction bases: 8. V usage is TRBV4-1 and J usage is TRBJ1-2, with 9 bases that match TRBD1. The sequence was collected from a man aged 45-65 years with active or convalescent COVID-19. The sequenced sample consisted of peripheral blood. CDR3: CASSPGQGSRGYTF. The CDR3, as DNA: TGCGCCAGCAGCCCTGGACAGGGGTCGCGAGGCTACACCTTC.